These 32 T cell receptor beta chains were all obtained from the same sample, sequenced in a study of identical twins. TCRdb re-derived calls from the 5' RACE reads in MiXCR, one entry per CDR3 protein. This table holds about 530,000 distinct CDR3 sequences, 20% to 25% found once. The sample also formed part of further work on yellow fever vaccine responses in identical twins.

The sequencing input was CD4+ T cells sorted from blood. The receptors originated from a woman between 18 and 29 years old in good health.

Of note for this clonotype: One end of the junction is discordant with germline, which a read error may explain. The V and J genes are TRBV7-9 and TRBJ2-7; D is perhaps TRBD1 or TRBD2 (5 bases each). The CDR3 runs 12 residues. CDR1 and CDR2 from the germline V gene are SEHNR and FQNEAQ (reference sequence). The CDR3 reads CASSLSTGTPFF. The DNA for the CDR3 is TGTGCCAGCAGCTTATCAACCGGGACGCCGTTCTTC.

This clonotype was recorded a few times. The chain combines TRBV20-1 with TRBJ2-2; tentative D call: TRBD2 (5 bases). Germline loops: CDR1 DFQATT, CDR2 SNEGSKA (reference sequence). Trimming removed 2 bases at V and 6 bases at J, with 10 bases between. The CDR3 is made up of 13 amino acids. The CDR3 DNA follows: TGCAGTGCTAGACCCCTAGCTCCCGGGGAGCTGTTTTTT. This sequence encodes CSARPLAPGELFF.

This clonotype was seen a few times. The CDR3 sequence is CASSEGTGMYEQYF. CDR3 coding DNA: TGCGCCAGCAGCGAGGGGACAGGGATGTACGAGCAGTACTTC. The chain combines TRBV5-1 with TRBJ2-7; TRBD1 agrees at 9 bases. CDR3 length equals 14 residues. The V gene end was trimmed by 4 bases and the J gene end by 4 bases; junction bases not matched to a gene: 6. Germline V gives CDR1 SGHRS, CDR2 YFSETQ.

This clonotype was seen only a few times. The chain joins TRBV7-2 to TRBJ2-2; no reliable D call. The CDR3 contains 14 residues. Germline V lookup: CDR1 SGHTA, CDR2 FQGNSA. The V end lost 3 bases, the J end lost 4 bases, and 9 bases lay between the germline ends. CDR3 nucleotide sequence: TGTGCCAGCAGCTTTGCAGCAGTCACCGGGGAGCTGTTTTTT. This sequence encodes CASSFAAVTGELFF.

Only a few counts were recorded for this clonotype. This chain connects TRBV5-1 to TRBJ2-5, with 12 bases lining up with TRBD2. V trimming: 4 bases; J trimming: 3 bases; junction bases outside the gene matches: 7. Germline V gives CDR1 SGHRS, CDR2 YFSETQ. The CDR3 is 16 residues long. The chain's CDR3 is CASSPGLAGREETQYF. Here the CDR3 DNA reads TGCGCCAGCAGCCCTGGACTAGCGGGGAGGGAAGAGACCCAGTACTTC.

This clonotype was counted ten times or more. The J gene is TRBJ1-6, the V gene TRBV12-3 or TRBV12-4, with TRBD1 as a possible D gene (5 bases). V lost 5 bases and J 11 bases, leaving 16 bases between the germline ends. This CDR3 has 14 residues. The CDR3 region is CASSHPAGLAPLHF. In DNA, the CDR3 is TGTGCCAGCAGTCACCCGGCAGGGTTGGCACCCCTCCACTTT.

This rearrangement joins TRBV29-1 to TRBJ2-1; tentatively, D is TRBD1 or TRBD2 (5 bases each). The CDR3 is made up of 14 amino acids. V lost 3 bases to trimming and J lost 0 bases, with 9 bases between them. The germline gives CDR1 SQVTM, CDR2 ANQGSEA. For the CDR3, the DNA is TGCAGCGTTGAGGGACGGAGCTCCTACAATGAGCAGTTCTTC. Protein: CSVEGRSSYNEQFF.

This clonotype was seen more than once but under ten times. The chain recombines TRBV12-3 or TRBV12-4 with TRBJ1-2; no firm D call. The CDR3 spans 15 residues. The V and J ends lost 1 base and 2 bases respectively, with 11 bases between them. CDR3 coding DNA: TGTGCCAGCAGTTTAGTTTCTGGAGGGAACTATGGCTACACCTTC. Its translation is CASSLVSGGNYGYTF.

Of note for this clonotype: The junction differs from germline at one of its ends, possibly a read error. The genes are TRBV12-3 or TRBV12-4 and TRBJ2-7, with 10 nucleotides matching TRBD1. The CDR3 is made up of 12 amino acids. This CDR3 reads CASSPRQGAANF. Written as DNA, the CDR3 is TGTGCCAGCAGCCCTAGACAGGGGGCCGCCAACTTC.

The chain links TRBV4-1 to TRBJ1-4; 8 bases map to TRBD1. The CDR3 runs 15 residues. The V gene end was trimmed by 6 bases and the J gene end by 8 bases; junction bases not matched to a gene: 11. Per germline, CDR1 MGHRA and CDR2 YSYEKL. This chain's CDR3 is CASRTGQGRNEKLFF. Written as DNA, the CDR3 is TGCGCCAGCAGAACAGGACAGGGAAGAAACGAAAAACTGTTTTTT.

The chain links TRBV10-3 to TRBJ1-2; 8 positions agree with TRBD1. V gave up 4 bases and J gave up 4 bases; unmatched junction bases: 11. This CDR3 spans 16 amino acids. CDR1 and CDR2 from the germline V gene are ENHRY and SYGVKD. The CDR3 loop reads CAISAHGAGTGYGYTF. DNA for the CDR3: TGTGCCATCAGTGCACATGGAGCCGGGACAGGCTATGGCTACACCTTC.

V is TRBV20-1 and J is TRBJ2-5; 11 bases are shared with TRBD2. The germline V gene encodes CDR1 DFQATT and CDR2 SNEGSKA (reference sequence). The CDR3 loop spans 15 amino acids. After removal of 2 bases from V and 4 bases from J, the junction contained 6 bases not matched to a gene. The CDR3 here is CSARNLAGGLETQYF. CDR3 DNA sequence: TGCAGTGCTAGAAATCTAGCGGGAGGCTTAGAGACCCAGTACTTC.

This chain joins TRBV12-5 and TRBJ2-5; D might be TRBD2 (6 bases). CDR1 is LGHNT, CDR2 FRNRAP, per germline. The V end lost 3 bases, the J end lost 5 bases, and 16 bases lay between the germline ends. This CDR3 is 15 amino acids long. CDR3 in amino acids: CASGFGGAIPETQYF. The CDR3 region has the DNA TGTGCTAGTGGTTTTGGCGGGGCTATTCCGGAGACCCAGTACTTC.

This clonotype was seen repeatedly, ten times or more. V and J are TRBV7-9 and TRBJ2-3; TRBD1 matches at 7 bases. Germline CDR1 SEHNR, CDR2 FQNEAQ (reference sequence). CDR3 size: 17 residues. J gave up 2 bases and V 4 bases, and 12 bases lay outside the gene matches. This CDR3 reads CASSSPGQIMPTDTQYF. CDR3 bases: TGTGCCAGCAGCTCGCCGGGACAGATAATGCCCACAGATACGCAGTATTTT.

This clonotype was counted only a few times. This chain connects TRBV12-3 or TRBV12-4 to TRBJ2-4; 7 nucleotides agree with TRBD1. This CDR3 has 18 residues. The trim removed 1 base at V and 0 bases at J, leaving 9 bases unmatched. The CDR3 loop is CASSLEAGGTLAKNIQYF. CDR3 DNA sequence: TGTGCCAGCAGTTTAGAGGCAGGGGGTACCCTAGCCAAAAACATTCAGTACTTC.

This clonotype was seen only a few times. V gene TRBV7-2 combines with J gene TRBJ2-3; possibly TRBD2 for D (6 bases). Germline lookup yields CDR1 SGHTA and CDR2 FQGNSA. This CDR3 comprises 15 residues. Deletions cut 4 bases from V and 2 bases from J, with 13 bases between. Here the CDR3 reads CASSWRGWVTDTQYF. CDR3 in DNA: TGTGCCAGCAGCTGGAGGGGCTGGGTCACAGATACGCAGTATTTT.

This clonotype came up many times. The chain links TRBV10-1 to TRBJ2-2, with 8 positions matching TRBD2. The CDR3 sequence is 16 residues long. V lost 5 bases and J lost 8; bases outside the gene matches: 13. Germline CDR1 and CDR2: WNHNN and SYGVQD (reference sequence). The DNA for the CDR3 is TGCGCCAGCAGTTTGAATGGAGCGGGACTAGAAGGGGAGCTGTTTTTT. This encodes CASSLNGAGLEGELFF.

This clonotype occurred a few times. The chain couples TRBV7-2 to TRBJ2-2, with 7 bases identical to TRBD1. The CDR3 runs 15 residues. CDR1 is SGHTA and CDR2 is FQGNSA in the germline V gene. Germline trimming cut 5 bases from V and 4 bases from J; bases unmatched to any gene: 7. The CDR3 sequence is CASSTTGVSTGELFF. For the CDR3, the DNA is TGTGCCAGCAGCACTACAGGGGTGAGCACCGGGGAGCTGTTTTTT.

This clonotype was picked up a small number of times. The genes are TRBV27 and TRBJ2-1; the D call may be TRBD1 or TRBD2 (5 bases each). The ends were cut back, 8 bases at V and 7 bases at J, with 21 bases in the middle. Looked up from germline, CDR1 is MNHEY and CDR2 is SMNVEV (reference sequence). The CDR3 spans 15 residues. CDR3 DNA sequence: TGTGCCAGCGCCGCTAACAGGATTCCGGGGAATGAGCAGTTCTTC. Its translation: CASAANRIPGNEQFF.

This clonotype has just a few counts. This chain uses TRBV24-1 with TRBJ2-1; weak D call: TRBD1 (5 bases). This CDR3 contains 14 residues. Deletions cut 4 bases from V and 4 bases from J, with 10 bases between. CDR1 KGHDR and CDR2 SFDVKD come from the germline V gene. CDR3 in amino acids: CATSDQTVYNEQFF. The CDR3 nucleotides read TGTGCCACCAGTGACCAGACAGTTTACAATGAGCAGTTCTTC.

The chain links TRBV3-1 to TRBJ2-1, with a weak D call TRBD2 (6 bases). With 4 bases removed from V and 0 bases from J, the gap between germline ends came to 13 bases. Germline loops: CDR1 LGHDT, CDR2 YNNKEL (reference sequence). The CDR3 is 16 residues long. DNA of the CDR3: TGTGCCAGCAGCCGCCGCGGACTAAGCTCCTACAATGAGCAGTTCTTC. Amino acids: CASSRRGLSSYNEQFF.

The genes are TRBV5-1 and TRBJ2-1; 15 bases map to TRBD2. The germline gives CDR1 SGHRS, CDR2 YFSETQ. The CDR3 spans 16 residues. V gave up 5 bases and J gave up 7 bases; unmatched junction bases: 7. DNA of the CDR3: TGCGCCAGCAGTTACGAGGGACTAGCGGGAGGTAATGAGCAGTTCTTC. It is translated as CASSYEGLAGGNEQFF.

This clonotype was counted between two and nine times. The gene calls are TRBV12-3 or TRBV12-4 and TRBJ2-1, with a tentative D call TRBD1 (5 bases). The CDR3 totals 11 residues. Between the trimmed V and J ends, which lost 10 bases and 3 bases, there was a span of 7 bases. The CDR3, as DNA: TGTGCCACCAGGGACTACAATGAGCAGTTCTTC. Translation gives CATRDYNEQFF.

The rearrangement links TRBV18 to TRBJ2-7; 13 nucleotides agree with TRBD2. Germline CDR1 is KGHSH and CDR2 is LQKENI. The CDR3 contains 15 residues. Trimming at V came to 4 bases and at J to 2 bases, leaving 2 bases not matched to a gene. DNA of the CDR3: TGTGCCAGCTCACAGGGGACTAGCGGGACCTACGAGCAGTACGTC. It encodes CASSQGTSGTYEQYV.

This clonotype was found a few times. The CDR3 coding sequence is TGTGCCAGCAGTTTAGGTGTGGTAGCGCAAGAGACCCAGTACTTC. Protein product: CASSLGVVAQETQYF. This chain connects TRBV12-3 or TRBV12-4 to TRBJ2-5; possible D gene TRBD2, 5 bases. The V gene lost 1 base and the J gene lost 2 bases, with 11 bases spanning the gap. The length of the CDR3 is 15 residues.

This clonotype was detected only a few times. The J gene is TRBJ2-1, the V gene TRBV14; D not resolved. V lost 3 bases and J 11 bases, leaving 8 bases between the germline ends. Germline loops: CDR1 SGHDN, CDR2 FVKESK. The CDR3 runs to 11 residues. The chain's CDR3 is CASSQGWQQFF. CDR3 bases: TGTGCCAGCAGCCAGGGGTGGCAGCAGTTCTTC.

The chain uses TRBV6-5 and TRBJ1-3; D gene unclear. V lost 6 bases to trimming and J lost 8 bases, with 11 bases between them. The germline V gene has CDR1 MNHEY and CDR2 SVGAGI. The CDR3 is made up of 12 amino acids. The CDR3 is CASRAPLDTIYF. In DNA, the CDR3 is TGTGCCAGCAGAGCCCCCTTGGACACCATATATTTT.

This clonotype came up a few times. The chain employs TRBV5-1 and TRBJ1-1; TRBD1 aligns across 11 bases. The CDR3 runs to 16 residues. Germline lookup yields CDR1 SGHRS and CDR2 YFSETQ. V shed 4 bases, J shed 4 bases, and the junction held 9 bases outside the gene matches. CDR3 DNA: TGCGCCAGCAGCCCTCGGACAGGGGGCTGGAGCACTGAAGCTTTCTTT. Protein: CASSPRTGGWSTEAFF.

This chain connects TRBV11-3 to TRBJ2-1, with 16 bases lining up with TRBD2. Germline V gene lookup returns CDR1 SGHNT and CDR2 YENEEA. V lost 0 bases to trimming and J lost 15 bases; unmatched junction nucleotides: 8. The CDR3 is 16 amino acids. CDR3: CASSLEGLAGGPGRFF. The CDR3 nucleotides read TGTGCCAGCAGCTTAGAGGGACTAGCGGGAGGGCCTGGCCGGTTCTTC. The entire variable domain, with the rest obtained from reference TRBV11-3 and TRBJ2-1, is as follows: EAGVVQSPRYKIIEKKQPVAFWCNPISGHNTLYWYLQNLGQGPELLIRYENEEAVDDSQLPKDRFSAERLKGVDSTLKIQPAELGDSAVYLCASSLEGLAGGPGRFFGPGTRLTVL.

The chain joins TRBV9 to TRBJ2-1; 9 positions agree with TRBD1. CDR3 length: 18 residues. Unmatched junction bases numbered 10, after V lost 3 bases and J lost 0 bases. CDR1 and CDR2 from the germline V gene are SGDLS and YYNGEE. The CDR3: CASSAIDRGISSYNEQFF. CDR3 nucleotides: TGTGCCAGCAGCGCCATCGACAGGGGGATAAGCTCCTACAATGAGCAGTTCTTC.

The chain has TRBV9 and TRBJ2-1, with D perhaps matching TRBD2 (6 bases). The CDR3 is 13 amino acids. Germline V gene sequence: CDR1 SGDLS, CDR2 YYNGEE. The V end lost 3 bases, the J end lost 3 bases, and 7 bases lay between the germline ends. For the CDR3, the DNA is TGTGCCAGCAGCGAGACTAGCTACAATGAGCAGTTCTTC. Its protein product is CASSETSYNEQFF.

The chain uses TRBV7-9 and TRBJ1-3; the D is unclear. The V gene's germline CDR1 is SEHNR and CDR2 FQNEAQ (reference sequence). The CDR3 loop spans 16 amino acids. V was trimmed by 6 bases and J by 3 bases, leaving 18 bases between them. The CDR3: CASSRGGQQDGNTIYF. The CDR3 DNA reads as TGTGCCAGCAGTCGAGGCGGGCAGCAAGATGGAAACACCATATATTTT.